These 25 T cell receptor beta chains share one sample of origin, sequenced in a study of human T cells and chemical hapten exposure. It was unfractionated whole blood from which total RNA was extracted. MiXCR was run by TCRdb on the 5' RACE reads, yielding one entry per CDR3 protein. Of 130,000 or so distinct CDR3 sequences listed, around 4% are singletons. Receptors originate from a female donor in good health.

This clonotype was counted many times. The CDR3 region has the DNA TGTGCCAGCAGCTTTGGGGAGACTAACTATGGCTACACCTTC. Protein sequence: CASSFGETNYGYTF. The chain joins TRBV11-1 to TRBJ1-2; D is unclear. Trimming pared 3 bases from V and 0 bases from J, leaving 8 bases between. The CDR3 sequence is 14 residues long. Germline values: CDR1 SGHAT, CDR2 FQDESV (reference sequence).

This clonotype was counted between two and nine times. The V call is TRBV5-1, the J call TRBJ2-3; D is perhaps TRBD2 (5 bases). This CDR3 contains 15 residues. Germline V gene data show CDR1 as SGHRS and CDR2 as YFSETQ. The V end lost 0 bases, the J end lost 2 bases, and 10 bases lay between the germline ends. The CDR3 loop is CASSLDLANTDTQYF. DNA for the CDR3: TGCGCCAGCAGCTTGGATCTAGCCAACACAGATACGCAGTATTTT.

This clonotype showed up many times. This rearrangement joins TRBV12-3 or TRBV12-4 to TRBJ1-4; 7 bases agree with TRBD1. This CDR3 comprises 15 residues. V lost 3 bases, J lost 7 bases, and 8 bases stayed unmatched. This chain's CDR3 is CASSLTDRVGEKLFF. The CDR3 DNA reads TGTGCCAGCAGTTTGACCGACAGGGTCGGTGAAAAACTGTTTTTT.

This clonotype has a count of ten or more. This chain joins TRBV2 and TRBJ1-5, with D uncertain. Germline lookup yields CDR1 SNHLY and CDR2 FYNNEI. Trimming removed 2 bases from V and 0 bases from J, with 14 bases in between. The CDR3 has 17 amino acids. Written as DNA, the CDR3 is TGTGCCAGCAGTGAACCCAACAAGGGAGGTAGCAATCAGCCCCAGCATTTT. This gives the protein CASSEPNKGGSNQPQHF. Full variable domain (outside the CDR3, taken from reference TRBV2 and TRBJ1-5): EPEVTQTPSHQVTQMGQEVILRCVPISNHLYFYWYRQILGQKVEFLVSFYNNEISEKSEIFDDQFSVERPDGSNFTLKIRSTKLEDSAMYFCASSEPNKGGSNQPQHFGDGTRLSIL.

This clonotype was counted only a few times. CDR3 nucleotide sequence: TGTGCCAGCAGCGCCGCCACGGGCGTCACTGAAGCTTTCTTT. Amino acids: CASSAATGVTEAFF. This chain links TRBV9 with TRBJ1-1; D is undetermined. The V end lost 3 bases, the J end lost 4 bases, and 13 bases lay between the germline ends. Germline lookup yields CDR1 SGDLS and CDR2 YYNGEE. This CDR3 comprises 14 residues.

This clonotype has ten or more counts. The V call is TRBV5-4, the J call TRBJ1-1; D remains unclear. Germline V gives CDR1 SGHNT, CDR2 YYREEE (reference sequence). The CDR3 runs 16 residues. V was shortened by 0 bases and J by 0 bases, with 12 bases between the two germline ends. In DNA form, the CDR3 reads TGTGCCAGCAGCTTGGGGTTGCAGGTAATGAACACTGAAGCTTTCTTT. Amino acids: CASSLGLQVMNTEAFF.

This clonotype was seen repeatedly, ten times or more. The chain joins TRBV3-1 to TRBJ2-3; D not certain. CDR1 is LGHDT, CDR2 YNNKEL, per germline (reference sequence). The CDR3 has 16 residues. Trimming stripped 2 bases from V and 0 bases from J, with 12 bases between. The CDR3 sequence: CASSQPPISSTDTQYF. In nucleotides, the CDR3 is TGTGCCAGCAGCCAACCGCCCATATCTAGCACAGATACGCAGTATTTT.

This clonotype was observed at least ten times. V and J are TRBV24-1 and TRBJ1-2, with a tentative D call TRBD1 (5 bases). CDR1 and CDR2 (germline): KGHDR, SFDVKD. The CDR3 extends over 13 amino acids. Trimming left V 7 bases short and J 0 bases short, with 8 bases between. The chain's CDR3 is CATSQGANYGYTF. For the CDR3, the DNA is TGTGCCACCAGCCAGGGAGCTAACTATGGCTACACCTTC.

In this sample, this clonotype turned up many times. The chain uses TRBV12-3 or TRBV12-4 and TRBJ1-5; D perhaps matches TRBD1 (5 bases). Trimming stripped 6 bases from V and 4 bases from J, with 19 bases between. The CDR3 extends over 16 amino acids. CDR3 nucleotides: TGTGCCAGCAGCGTTTCGGGACGCCTGGGGAATCAGCCCCAGCATTTT. The encoded protein is CASSVSGRLGNQPQHF.

Details on this clonotype: A much larger clone is a single base away; this may be a read error. The chain has TRBV7-2 and TRBJ2-3; D assignment may be TRBD1 or TRBD2 (6 bases each). V was cut by 5 bases and J by 5 bases, with 14 bases left in between. CDR3 length equals 14 residues. CDR1 is SGHTA and CDR2 is FQGNSA in the germline V gene. The CDR3 reads CASSQSKGGDTQYF. The CDR3 nucleotides are TGTGCCAGCAGCCAGTCGAAGGGGGGAGATACGCAGTATTTT.

Only a few counts were recorded for this clonotype. The V gene is TRBV10-3, the J gene TRBJ2-3; 8 positions agree with TRBD2. V trimming: 7 bases; J trimming: 4 bases; junction bases outside the gene matches: 7. CDR3 size: 14 residues. Germline-derived CDR1 and CDR2 are ENHRY and SYGVKD. The CDR3 here is CAITEGLGADTQYF. The CDR3 DNA sequence: TGTGCCATCACCGAGGGACTAGGGGCAGATACGCAGTATTTT.

V is TRBV7-9 and J is TRBJ2-3; 10 bases agree with TRBD2. This CDR3 spans 15 amino acids. J was trimmed by 6 bases and V by 7 bases; bases with no gene match: 10. Germline CDR1 is SEHNR and CDR2 is FQNEAQ (reference sequence). Written as DNA, the CDR3 is TGTGCCAGCATCGAGATAGCGGGGGGATTTGATACGCAGTATTTT. Amino acids: CASIEIAGGFDTQYF.

The rearrangement uses TRBV14 and TRBJ1-3; 7 nucleotides align to TRBD1. After removal of 4 bases from V and 4 bases from J, the junction contained 13 bases not matched to a gene. This CDR3 comprises 17 residues. CDR1 SGHDN and CDR2 FVKESK come from the germline V gene. The chain's CDR3 is CASSLKTGKSAGNTIYF. The CDR3 bases are TGTGCCAGCAGCCTTAAGACAGGGAAGTCCGCGGGAAACACCATATATTTT. The full variable domain, with the rest looked up from reference TRBV14 and TRBJ1-3, is EAGVTQFPSHSVIEKGQTVTLRCDPISGHDNLYWYRRVMGKEIKFLLHFVKESKQDESGMPNNRFLAERTGGTYSTLKVQPAELEDSGVYFCASSLKTGKSAGNTIYFGEGSWLTVV.

This clonotype appeared many times. J is TRBJ2-3 and V is TRBV6-5, with 11 bases aligning to TRBD2. This CDR3 is built from 14 residues. The V gene end was trimmed by 6 bases and the J gene end by 7 bases; junction bases not matched to a gene: 6. CDR1 and CDR2 from the germline V gene are MNHEY and SVGAGI. CDR3 sequence (DNA): TGTGCCAGCAGATTAGGGACTAGCGGCTATACGCAGTATTTT. Protein sequence: CASRLGTSGYTQYF.

This clonotype was seen many times. This chain joins TRBV7-2 and TRBJ1-1; TRBD1 might be the D (5 bases). The V end lost 2 bases, the J end lost 4 bases, and 20 bases lay between the germline ends. Germline V gives CDR1 SGHTA, CDR2 FQGNSA. The CDR3 has 17 residues. This CDR3 is CASSLRAVGTGGTEAFF. Here the CDR3 DNA reads TGTGCCAGCAGCTTACGGGCAGTGGGCACCGGGGGCACTGAAGCTTTCTTT.

The sample holds many counts of this clonotype. The chain carries TRBV7-2 and TRBJ2-2; perhaps TRBD2 as D (5 bases). Trimming shortened V by 1 base and J by 7 bases, and 10 bases separated the two germline ends. The germline CDR1 and CDR2 sequences are SGHTA and FQGNSA. This CDR3 spans 14 amino acids. CDR3 amino acids: CASSLVRGNGELFF. Written as DNA, the CDR3 is TGTGCCAGCAGCTTAGTACGGGGTAACGGGGAGCTGTTTTTT.

This clonotype occurred many times. The rearrangement uses TRBV9 and TRBJ2-1; 7 positions agree with TRBD2. V lost 2 bases, J lost 5 bases, and 10 bases stayed unmatched. This CDR3 has 16 amino acids. CDR1 SGDLS and CDR2 YYNGEE come from the germline V gene. This CDR3 reads CASSVKPRDYDNEQFF. In nucleotides, the CDR3 is TGTGCCAGCAGCGTGAAACCCCGGGACTACGACAATGAGCAGTTCTTC.

At least ten counts were recorded for this clonotype. The chain links TRBV27 to TRBJ1-1, with 8 bases aligning to TRBD1. This CDR3 contains 14 residues. V was clipped by 3 bases and J by 5 bases; unmatched bases: 5. Germline CDR1 and CDR2: MNHEY and SMNVEV (reference sequence). Here the CDR3 reads CASSFQGAGTEAFF. Written as DNA, the CDR3 is TGTGCCAGCAGTTTTCAGGGGGCGGGTACTGAAGCTTTCTTT.

This clonotype was found many times. The chain joins TRBV5-1 to TRBJ1-6; 11 bases are shared with TRBD1. The V and J ends lost 3 bases and 6 bases, in that order; junction bases with no gene match: 2. CDR3 length: 15 residues. Germline V gives CDR1 SGHRS, CDR2 YFSETQ. CDR3 amino acids: CASSSGQGGNSPLHF. CDR3 nucleotides: TGCGCCAGCAGCTCGGGACAGGGGGGTAATTCACCCCTCCACTTT.

This clonotype was counted many times. This chain uses TRBV4-1 with TRBJ1-1, with 9 nucleotides matching TRBD1. CDR1 is MGHRA and CDR2 is YSYEKL in the germline V gene. The CDR3 consists of 15 residues. V shed 1 base, J shed 5 bases, and the junction held 5 bases outside the gene matches. The CDR3 DNA follows: TGCGCCAGCAGCCAAGGGACAGGGGAGAGGACTGAAGCTTTCTTT. Amino acid sequence: CASSQGTGERTEAFF.

This clonotype was counted between two and nine times. The gene calls are TRBV6-6 and TRBJ2-4, with D perhaps given as TRBD1 or TRBD2 (5 bases each). Trimming took off 4 bases at V and 0 bases at J, with 7 bases between the two ends. The CDR3 totals 14 residues. Germline CDR1 reads MNHNY; CDR2 reads SVGAGI (reference sequence). CDR3 protein: CASSLGTAKNIQYF. The CDR3 coding sequence is TGTGCCAGCAGTTTGGGGACAGCCAAAAACATTCAGTACTTC.

This clonotype has a count of ten or more. The chain recombines TRBV7-9 with TRBJ2-3, with TRBD2 matching over 10 bases. The CDR3 is 17 amino acids. The germline gives CDR1 SEHNR, CDR2 FQNEAQ (reference sequence). J gave up 0 bases and V 0 bases, and 3 bases lay outside the gene matches. DNA for the CDR3: TGTGCCAGCAGCTTAGCGCAGACTAGCGGGAGCACAGATACGCAGTATTTT. Encoded protein: CASSLAQTSGSTDTQYF.

This clonotype was detected a few times. The rearrangement uses TRBV6-1 and TRBJ2-2; D call uncertain. V lost 3 bases to trimming and J lost 0 bases, with 8 bases between them. CDR3 size: 15 residues. Germline V gene sequence: CDR1 MNHNS, CDR2 SASEGT. CDR3 region: CASSERAANTGELFF. CDR3 DNA: TGTGCCAGCAGTGAGCGCGCCGCGAACACCGGGGAGCTGTTTTTT.

This clonotype was seen ten or more times. The V gene is TRBV12-3 or TRBV12-4, the J gene TRBJ1-4; TRBD1 aligns across 9 bases. The CDR3 length is 14 residues. With V trimmed by 5 bases and J by 7 bases, 5 bases remained unmatched. CDR3 DNA: TGTGCCAGCAGTCTAACAGGGGGCGGTGAAAAACTGTTTTTT. Its translation is CASSLTGGGEKLFF.

This clonotype was seen many times. This sequence joins TRBV7-2 and TRBJ2-3; 8 nucleotides match TRBD2. Looked up from germline, CDR1 is SGHTA and CDR2 is FQGNSA. The CDR3 sequence is 15 residues long. Trimming cost V 1 base and J 8 bases; bases outside gene matches: 8. The CDR3 reads CASSLVSGATPTQYF. The CDR3 DNA is TGTGCCAGCAGCTTAGTTAGCGGGGCGACTCCTACGCAGTATTTT.